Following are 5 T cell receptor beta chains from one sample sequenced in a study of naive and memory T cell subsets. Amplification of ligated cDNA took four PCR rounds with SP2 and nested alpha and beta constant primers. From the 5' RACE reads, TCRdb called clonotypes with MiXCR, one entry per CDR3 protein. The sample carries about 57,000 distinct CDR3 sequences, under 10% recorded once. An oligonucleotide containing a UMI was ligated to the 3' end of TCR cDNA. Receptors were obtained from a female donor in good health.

The CDR3 nucleotides are TGTGCCAGCAGTTTTAGCGACAGGGGACATACGCAGTATTTT. It specifies CASSFSDRGHTQYF. The chain couples TRBV12-3 or TRBV12-4 to TRBJ2-3, with 8 bases identical to TRBD1. The CDR3 is 14 amino acids. V was pared by 3 bases and J by 7 bases, with 6 bases of the junction left unmatched.

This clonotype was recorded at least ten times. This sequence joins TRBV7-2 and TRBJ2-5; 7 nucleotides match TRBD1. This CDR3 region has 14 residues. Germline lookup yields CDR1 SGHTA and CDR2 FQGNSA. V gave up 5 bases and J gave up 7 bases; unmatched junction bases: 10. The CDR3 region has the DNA TGTGCCAGCAGCCCCGACAGGGCGGTGTTGACCCAGTACTTC. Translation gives CASSPDRAVLTQYF.

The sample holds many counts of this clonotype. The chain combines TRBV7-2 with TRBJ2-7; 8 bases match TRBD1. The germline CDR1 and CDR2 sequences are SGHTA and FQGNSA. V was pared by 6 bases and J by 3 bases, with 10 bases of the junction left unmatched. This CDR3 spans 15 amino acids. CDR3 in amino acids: CASSRGSGGFYEQYF. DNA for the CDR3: TGTGCCAGCAGTAGAGGTTCAGGGGGCTTCTACGAGCAGTACTTC.

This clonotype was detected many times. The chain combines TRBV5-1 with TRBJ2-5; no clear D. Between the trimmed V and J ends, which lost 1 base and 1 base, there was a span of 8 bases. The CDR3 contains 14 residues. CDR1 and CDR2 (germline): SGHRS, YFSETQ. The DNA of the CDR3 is TGCGCCAGCAGCTTGATAGGCAGCCAAGAGACCCAGTACTTC. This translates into CASSLIGSQETQYF.

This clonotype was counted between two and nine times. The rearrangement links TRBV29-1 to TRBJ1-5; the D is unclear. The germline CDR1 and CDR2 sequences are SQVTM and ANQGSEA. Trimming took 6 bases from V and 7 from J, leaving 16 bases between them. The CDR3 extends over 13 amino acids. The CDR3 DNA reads TGCAGCGTCGGAAACGGGAAGGGACAGCCCCAGCATTTT. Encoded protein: CSVGNGKGQPQHF.